This T cell receptor (beta chain) was sequenced during a study of blood T cell repertoires in COVID-19. Background on the study: Acute and convalescent COVID-19 specimens originated in the United States, Italy and Spain. Sources were T cells, B-cell-depleted T cells, or PBMCs; the material itself was cDNA or gDNA.

Per the original data handling: Reference gene primers were amplified, and this amplification served to estimate nucleated cell counts. Produced via immunoSEQ multiplex PCR; TCRdb's table is partial and in-frame only. The DNA gave D and trimming, while V, J and clone size come from that table. The data hold about 73,000 clones, with roughly four fifths observed a single time. This clone was observed a few times. Trimming took 6 bases from V and 3 from J, leaving 8 bases between them. The CDR3 has 12 amino acids. Germline V gives CDR1 MNHEY, CDR2 SVGAGI. The source material was peripheral blood. The rearrangement joins TRBV6-5 to TRBJ1-1; D remains unclear. This sequence was found in a woman aged 60-70 years with acute or convalescent COVID-19. The CDR3 spells CASRLGDTEAFF. In DNA, the CDR3 is TGTGCCAGCAGATTAGGAGACACTGAAGCTTTCTTT.